The rows below give T cell receptor beta chains drawn from one sample of a study of T cell responses to AZD1222 COVID-19 vaccine. Profiling relied on immunoSEQ multiplex PCR, and the TCRdb table lists in-frame clones only, not all of them. The table lists about 120,000 clones, roughly 87% of them singletons, with 7.5% to 8% in the top ten. Here the sequenced sample was peripheral blood, taken on day 0 of AZD1222 vaccination. The source of these receptors is an adult in good health. CDR3s include the opening cysteine and the closing phenylalanine or tryptophan. D genes are given only for firm matches. For some rows the clone size is stated as once, few or many, or as a class when expanded; others skip it.

TRBV7-2	TRBJ1-1	.	.	TGTGCCAGCAGCTCGAACACTGAAGCTTTCTTT	CASSSNTEAFF
TRBV5-8	TRBJ2-7	.	few	TGTGCCAGCAGCTTCGGCTCACAAGAAAACTCCTACGAGCAGTACTTC	CASSFGSQENSYEQYF
TRBV27	TRBJ1-3	.	.	TGTGCCAGCAGCCCACAGGCTTGGATCTCTGGAAACACCATATATTTT	CASSPQAWISGNTIYF
TRBV5-6	TRBJ1-5	.	.	TGTGCCAGCAGCTTCCAACATGAGGTTAATCAGCCCCAGCATTTT	CASSFQHEVNQPQHF
TRBV3-1/TRBV3-2	TRBJ1-5	.	.	TGTGCCAGCAGCCATGGACGGCAGAATCAGCCCCAGCATTTT	CASSHGRQNQPQHF
TRBV28	TRBJ1-1	.	.	TGTGCCAGCAATGGGGGGACCACTGAAGCTTTCTTT	CASNGGTTEAFF
TRBV27	TRBJ1-2	.	.	TGTGCCAGCAGCCTAAGAGGGACCATCTCCTACACCTTC	CASSLRGTISYTF
TRBV18	TRBJ2-1	.	.	TGTGCCAGCTCACCAGACGACGATGAGCAGTTCTTC	CASSPDDDEQFF
TRBV6-5	TRBJ2-2	.	.	TGTGCCAGCAGGCCCGGGACGTCGAACACCGGGGAGCTGTTTTTT	CASRPGTSNTGELFF
TRBV5-1	TRBJ1-3	.	.	TGCGCCAGCAGCTTGGCGCAGGGCAGCTCTGGAAACACCATATATTTT	CASSLAQGSSGNTIYF
TRBV11-2	TRBJ1-2	.	.	TGTGCCAGCAGCACTCGGTTGTCAGGGGCGCACTATGGCTACACCTTC	CASSTRLSGAHYGYTF
TRBV2	TRBJ1-1	.	few	TGTGCCAGACGACAGCACTTGAACACTGAAGCTTTCTTT	CARRQHLNTEAFF
TRBV7-9	TRBJ2-5	TRBD1	few	TGTGCCAGCAGCCGGGACAGGGGGCGAGAGACCCAGTACTTC	CASSRDRGRETQYF
TRBV30	TRBJ1-1	.	.	TGTGCCTGGAAAAGGGGGGACACTGAAGCTTTCTTT	CAWKRGDTEAFF
TRBV28	TRBJ1-3	.	.	TGTGCCAGCAGCCTAGCCGGGAGAACAGGAAACACCATATATTTT	CASSLAGRTGNTIYF
TRBV10-1	TRBJ1-1	.	.	TGCGCCAGGAGGGCCCGGGGAGCTTTCTTT	CARRARGAFF
TRBV9	TRBJ2-6	TRBD2	.	TGTGCCAGCAGCGTAAAGACGGGAGGCCCCTCGTCTGGGGCCAACGTCCTGACTTTC	CASSVKTGGPSSGANVLTF
TRBV11-2	TRBJ2-3	.	few	TGTGCCAGCAGCTTAGATTTTCCACCAGATACGCAGTATTTT	CASSLDFPPDTQYF
TRBV5-1	TRBJ2-2	.	.	TGCGCCAGCAGGCGCATTCCTGCCACCGGGGAGCTGTTTTTT	CASRRIPATGELFF
TRBV7-9	TRBJ1-5	TRBD1	.	TGTGCCAGCAGCTTAGCTGGCAGGGGGGGAAGCAATCAGCCCCAGCATTTT	CASSLAGRGGSNQPQHF
TRBV2	TRBJ1-6	.	.	TGTGCCAGCAGTGAGTCGGGGGCTGGCTATAATTCACCCCTCCACTTT	CASSESGAGYNSPLHF
TRBV7-3	TRBJ2-1	.	.	TGTGCCAGCAGCTTATTGCCTAGCGACTACAATGAGCAGTTCTTC	CASSLLPSDYNEQFF
TRBV27	TRBJ2-5	.	.	TGTGCCAGCAGTTTATCCAGGGAAGAGACCCAGTACTTC	CASSLSREETQYF
TRBV7-2	TRBJ1-2	TRBD1	.	TGTGCCAGCAGCGCCGGGACAGGGTACGGCTACACCTTC	CASSAGTGYGYTF
TRBV30	TRBJ1-2	.	.	TGTGCCTGCTCTAGGGATAACTATGGCTACACCTTC	CACSRDNYGYTF
TRBV3-1/TRBV3-2	TRBJ1-1	.	.	TGTGCCAGCAGCGACCGGACAGTTACTGAAGCTTTCTTT	CASSDRTVTEAFF
TRBV7-8	TRBJ2-1	.	few	TGTGCCAGCACCGGGGATCGAACGACCTCCTACAATGAGCAGTTCTTC	CASTGDRTTSYNEQFF
TRBV4-1	TRBJ1-2	TRBD1	.	TGCGCCAGCAGCCAAGTTGCGACAGGGGTGAACTATGGCTACACCTTC	CASSQVATGVNYGYTF
TRBV2	TRBJ1-3	.	once	TGTGCCAGCAGTGAAGGGTTCGGAAACACCATATATTTT	CASSEGFGNTIYF
TRBV6-4	TRBJ2-1	.	.	TGTGCCAGCAGTGTACAGGGTTGGGATGAGCAGTTCTTC	CASSVQGWDEQFF
TRBV3-1/TRBV3-2	TRBJ1-5	.	.	TGTGCCAGCAGCTCCAATCTCAATCAGCCCCAGCATTTT	CASSSNLNQPQHF
TRBV7-3	TRBJ2-7	.	.	TGTGCCAGCAGCCCCGCAGGTTCTACCGAGCAGTACTTC	CASSPAGSTEQYF
TRBV7-9	TRBJ2-1	TRBD2	.	TGTGCCAGCAGGCAAGGGAGCGGGAGCAATGAGCAGTTCTTC	CASRQGSGSNEQFF
TRBV12-5	TRBJ2-7	.	.	TGTGCTAGTGGTCTACACTTCTACGAGCAGTACTTC	CASGLHFYEQYF